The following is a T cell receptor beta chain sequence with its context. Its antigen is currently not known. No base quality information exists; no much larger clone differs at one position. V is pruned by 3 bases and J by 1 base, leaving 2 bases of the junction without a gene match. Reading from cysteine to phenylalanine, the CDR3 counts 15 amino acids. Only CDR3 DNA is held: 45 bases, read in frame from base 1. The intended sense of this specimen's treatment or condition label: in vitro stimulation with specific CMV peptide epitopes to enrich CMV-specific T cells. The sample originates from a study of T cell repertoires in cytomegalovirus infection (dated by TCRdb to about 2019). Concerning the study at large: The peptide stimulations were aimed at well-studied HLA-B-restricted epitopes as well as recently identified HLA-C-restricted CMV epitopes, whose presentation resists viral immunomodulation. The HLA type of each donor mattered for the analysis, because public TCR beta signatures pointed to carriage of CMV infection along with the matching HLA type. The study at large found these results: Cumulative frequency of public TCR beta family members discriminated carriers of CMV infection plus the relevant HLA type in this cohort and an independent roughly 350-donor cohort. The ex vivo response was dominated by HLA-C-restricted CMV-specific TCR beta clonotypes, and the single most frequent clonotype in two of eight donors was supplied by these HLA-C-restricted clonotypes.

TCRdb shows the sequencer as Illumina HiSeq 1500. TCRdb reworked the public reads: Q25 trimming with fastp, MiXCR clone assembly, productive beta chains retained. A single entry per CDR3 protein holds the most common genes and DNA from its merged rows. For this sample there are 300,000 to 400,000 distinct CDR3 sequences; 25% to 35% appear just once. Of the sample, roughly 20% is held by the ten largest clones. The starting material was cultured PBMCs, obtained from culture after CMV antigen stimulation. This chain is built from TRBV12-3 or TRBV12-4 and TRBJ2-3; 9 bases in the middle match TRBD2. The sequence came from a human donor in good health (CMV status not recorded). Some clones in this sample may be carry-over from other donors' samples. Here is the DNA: TGTGCCAGCAGTTTCCCTAGCGGGGGCACAGATACGCAGTATTTT. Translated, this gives CASSFPSGGTDTQYF.